Sequencing of this T cell receptor beta chain was carried out in a study of shared T cell receptors in the human thymus. TCRdb keeps only in-frame clones here, not all; method: immunoSEQ multiplex PCR. The sample yields almost 550,000 clones, 70% to 80% seen once. CDR3 length equals 11 residues. The V end was cut by 3 bases, the J end by 6 bases, with 5 bases between. The V gene's germline CDR1 is LGHNT and CDR2 FRNRAP. This same sample was also taken into another study, of human thymus T cells. From that paper: Thymus tissue for the work was resected from patients undergoing corrective heart surgery. Related research has reported that thymic repertoires overlap highly among unrelated individuals.

Sequenced sample: thymocytes. V usage is TRBV12-5 and J usage is TRBJ1-1; possible D gene TRBD1, 5 bases. The receptor was isolated from a boy under two years old with a congenital heart defect. CDR3 in DNA: TGTGCTAGTGGTTTAGGGGCTGAAGCTTTCTTT. As protein: CASGLGAEAFF.